Below, 27 T cell receptor beta chains from the same sample are listed, as sequenced in a study of cytomegalovirus exposure and HLA in healthy donors. The study ran its PCR with 60 Vbeta and 13 Jbeta primers. Generated by immunoSEQ multiplex PCR, the TCRdb table keeps only in-frame clones and is missing some. The sample consists of approximately 150,000 clones, over 60% of them appearing once. Sequencing input: PBMCs. These receptors were taken from a woman aged 25 to 39 in good health and CMV-seropositive.

The gene calls are TRBV7-9 and TRBJ2-7; the match to TRBD2 covers 8 bases. From germline, CDR1 is SEHNR and CDR2 FQNEAQ (reference sequence). The V and J ends lost 5 bases and 5 bases, in that order; junction bases with no gene match: 20. This CDR3 comprises 18 residues. CDR3 region: CASSPGRIRGGYTHEQYF. As DNA, the CDR3 is TGTGCCAGCAGCCCAGGCCGGATTCGGGGGGGCTATACCCACGAGCAGTACTTC.

The CDR3 loop is CASSLADSSRTYEQYF. CDR3 sequence (DNA): TGTGCCAGCAGCTTGGCCGACAGCAGTAGAACCTACGAGCAGTACTTC. The V gene is TRBV5-4, the J gene TRBJ2-7; TRBD1 is a possible D gene (5 bases). The V end was cut by 0 bases, the J end by 2 bases, with 15 bases between. Germline V gives CDR1 SGHNT, CDR2 YYREEE (reference sequence). The CDR3 has 16 residues.

This clone came up a few times. The chain is built from TRBV9 and TRBJ2-7; TRBD1 matches at 7 bases. The germline CDR1 and CDR2 sequences are SGDLS and YYNGEE. The CDR3 consists of 15 residues. The J segment lost 2 bases and the V segment lost 3 bases, leaving 8 bases of the junction unmatched. CDR3 coding DNA: TGTGCCAGCAGCGCCCACGGGACAGAAACCTACGAGCAGTACTTC. Amino acids: CASSAHGTETYEQYF.

The chain links TRBV5-1 to TRBJ2-7, with 7 nucleotides matching TRBD2. Germline-derived CDR1 and CDR2 are SGHRS and YFSETQ. The CDR3 loop spans 13 amino acids. Trimming took 4 bases from V and 7 from J; bases not matched to a gene: 8. The CDR3 DNA follows: TGCGCCAGCAGCCCTGGGTCGGGGGGTGAGCAGTACTTC. It yields the protein CASSPGSGGEQYF. Full variable domain (rest looked up from reference TRBV5-1 and TRBJ2-7): KAGVTQTPRYLIKTRGQQVTLSCSPISGHRSVSWYQQTPGQGLQFLFEYFSETQRNKGNFPGRFSGRQFSNSRSEMNVSTLELGDSALYLCASSPGSGGEQYFGPGTRLTVT.

V gene TRBV5-1 combines with J gene TRBJ2-6; 9 positions agree with TRBD2. CDR1 and CDR2 from the germline V gene are SGHRS and YFSETQ. The CDR3 has 18 amino acids. V trimming: 4 bases; J trimming: 0 bases; junction bases outside the gene matches: 8. CDR3 sequence: CASSPRTSASSGANVLTF. The CDR3 region has the DNA TGCGCCAGCAGCCCTAGGACTAGCGCCAGCTCTGGGGCCAACGTCCTGACTTTC. The full variable domain, completed using reference TRBV5-1 and TRBJ2-6, is KAGVTQTPRYLIKTRGQQVTLSCSPISGHRSVSWYQQTPGQGLQFLFEYFSETQRNKGNFPGRFSGRQFSNSRSEMNVSTLELGDSALYLCASSPRTSASSGANVLTFGAGSRLTVL.

This clone was picked up a small number of times. CDR3 DNA: TGTGCCTGGAGAACAGGGGTGATATGGTCCTATAATTCACCCCTCCACTTT. It translates to CAWRTGVIWSYNSPLHF. The gene calls are TRBV30 and TRBJ1-6; TRBD1 agrees at 7 bases. Trimming took 3 bases from V and 1 from J; bases not matched to a gene: 9. Germline values: CDR1 GTSNPN, CDR2 SVGIG (reference sequence). The CDR3 has 17 residues. The variable domain in full, with the rest retrieved from reference TRBV30 and TRBJ1-6, is SQTIHQWPATLVQPVGSPLSLECTVEGTSNPNLYWYRQAAGRGLQLLFYSVGIGQISSEVPQNLSASRPQDRQFILSSKKLLLSDSGFYLCAWRTGVIWSYNSPLHFGNGTRLTVT.

The chain is built from TRBV19 and TRBJ1-2, with no clear D. Germline V gives CDR1 LNHDA, CDR2 SQIVND (reference sequence). V was cut by 6 bases and J by 3 bases, with 8 bases left in between. This CDR3 is 12 amino acids long. Written as DNA, the CDR3 is TGTGCCAGTAGCGCCGGGGACTATGGCTACACCTTC. Its protein product is CASSAGDYGYTF.

V usage is TRBV5-1 and J usage is TRBJ2-7; D is undetermined. This CDR3 has 13 amino acids. Germline CDR1 SGHRS, CDR2 YFSETQ. Trimming pared 4 bases from V and 1 base from J, leaving 9 bases between. CDR3 nucleotides: TGCGCCAGCAGCATTGAGTCGTCCTACGAGCAGTACTTC. It codes for CASSIESSYEQYF.

This rearrangement joins TRBV18 to TRBJ1-5; D is unresolved. Germline CDR1 and CDR2: KGHSH and LQKENI. Trimming took off 4 bases at V and 9 bases at J, with 13 bases between the two ends. This CDR3 contains 13 residues. DNA for the CDR3: TGTGCCAGCTCACTAAACAAACCCGCGCCCCAGCATTTT. Translation gives CASSLNKPAPQHF.

The V call is TRBV11-3, the J call TRBJ2-1; 8 nucleotides line up with TRBD2. This CDR3 contains 14 residues. The V segment lost 6 bases and the J segment 4 bases; nucleotides outside the gene matches: 5. CDR1 is SGHNT, CDR2 YENEEA, per germline. The CDR3 nucleotides read TGTGCCAGCAGGAGCGGGGGAACTTACAATGAGCAGTTCTTC. Translating it yields CASRSGGTYNEQFF.

This clone occurred a few times. The gene calls are TRBV15 and TRBJ1-2, with unresolved D. Germline V gene data show CDR1 as LNHNV and CDR2 as YYDKDF (reference sequence). Trimming took off 0 bases at V and 2 bases at J, with 7 bases between the two ends. This CDR3 has 14 residues. CDR3 amino acids: CATSRDTRNYGYTF. The CDR3, as DNA: TGTGCCACCAGCAGAGATACCAGGAACTATGGCTACACCTTC.

The chain combines TRBV6-4 with TRBJ1-1, with D maybe TRBD1 (5 bases). CDR3 length: 15 amino acids. The ends were cut back, 5 bases at V and 2 bases at J, with 15 bases in the middle. Germline-derived CDR1 and CDR2 are MRHNA and SNTAGT. The CDR3 DNA reads as TGTGCCAGCAGTCCTCGGGGGTTTAGAAACACTGAAGCTTTCTTT. This encodes CASSPRGFRNTEAFF.

The CDR3 coding sequence is TGTGCCAGCAGCCCGTGGAGACCTGAAGCTTTCTTT. Translating gives CASSPWRPEAFF. The chain joins TRBV6-1 to TRBJ1-1, with unresolved D. V was clipped by 6 bases and J by 6 bases, with 11 bases between them. Germline assignment: CDR1 MNHNS and CDR2 SASEGT. CDR3 length: 12 amino acids.

The chain couples TRBV14 to TRBJ2-7; 14 nucleotides agree with TRBD2. The germline V gene encodes CDR1 SGHDN and CDR2 FVKESK. V shed 0 bases and J 0 bases; nucleotides not matched to a gene: 7. The CDR3 length is 19 residues. The CDR3 region is CASSQDGLAGGLNSYEQYF. DNA for the CDR3: TGTGCCAGCAGCCAAGACGGACTAGCGGGAGGACTGAACTCCTACGAGCAGTACTTC.

The V gene is TRBV9, the J gene TRBJ2-2; D may be TRBD2 (5 bases). V was clipped by 0 bases and J by 2 bases, with 11 bases between them. Germline V gene lookup returns CDR1 SGDLS and CDR2 YYNGEE. This CDR3 has 16 amino acids. DNA of the CDR3: TGTGCCAGCAGCGTAGGCAGTAGCGCAAACACCGGGGAGCTGTTTTTT. This codes for CASSVGSSANTGELFF.

V usage is TRBV6-4 and J usage is TRBJ2-7; 9 bases are shared with TRBD1. From germline, CDR1 is MRHNA and CDR2 SNTAGT. Losses at the gene ends were 6 bases for V and 5 bases for J; bases not matched to a gene: 5. The length of the CDR3 is 13 residues. DNA for the CDR3: TGTGCCAGCAGCGCCGGGACAGGGAACGAGCAGTACTTC. Encoded protein: CASSAGTGNEQYF.

This clone was seen a few times. This chain joins TRBV28 and TRBJ1-3; D is undetermined. Looked up from germline, CDR1 is MDHEN and CDR2 is SYDVKM. This CDR3 comprises 14 residues. V lost 5 bases to trimming and J lost 4 bases, with 12 bases between them. This CDR3 reads CASSTTASGNTIYF. The CDR3, as DNA: TGTGCCAGCAGTACCACAGCTTCGGGAAACACCATATATTTT.

V gene TRBV2 combines with J gene TRBJ2-5; tentatively, D is TRBD1 (5 bases). The CDR3 has 16 residues. The germline V and J ends were trimmed by 4 bases and 5 bases, with 20 bases remaining between them. Per the germline V gene, CDR1 is SNHLY and CDR2 is FYNNEI. The CDR3 region is CASSGLSWGREETQYF. CDR3 DNA: TGTGCCAGCAGTGGATTATCCTGGGGCCGCGAGGAGACCCAGTACTTC.

Turning to this clone: The limits of the CDR3 on the DNA are not certain, so only TCRdb's listed CDR3 is given. The chain combines TRBV7-9 with TRBJ2-5; no DNA check was done on the table's D call, TRBD1. The germline V gene encodes CDR1 SEHNR and CDR2 FQNEAQ (reference sequence). The CDR3 spans 12 amino acids, including both terminal residues. The CDR3 is CASSFGSGTGYF.

The chain uses TRBV6-5 and TRBJ1-2, with D tentatively TRBD1 (6 bases). Per germline, CDR1 MNHEY and CDR2 SVGAGI. The CDR3 consists of 14 residues. The V end lost 2 bases, the J end lost 5 bases, and 12 bases lay between the germline ends. CDR3: CASSYGQPTYGYTF. As DNA, the CDR3 is TGTGCCAGCAGTTACGGACAGCCAACTTATGGCTACACCTTC.

The chain joins TRBV19 to TRBJ1-5, with D possibly matching TRBD1 (6 bases). V lost 3 bases to trimming and J lost 0 bases, with 18 bases between them. The CDR3 loop spans 18 amino acids. Germline V gives CDR1 LNHDA, CDR2 SQIVND (reference sequence). CDR3 sequence (DNA): TGTGCCAGTAGTATCAGTGCGGGGGCCTTTTATAGCAATCAGCCCCAGCATTTT. It specifies CASSISAGAFYSNQPQHF. The variable domain in full, with the rest retrieved from reference TRBV19 and TRBJ1-5, is DGGITQSPKYLFRKEGQNVTLSCEQNLNHDAMYWYRQDPGQGLRLIYYSQIVNDFQKGDIAEGYSVSREKKESFPLTVTSAQKNPTAFYLCASSISAGAFYSNQPQHFGDGTRLSIL.

J is TRBJ2-3 and V is TRBV29-1; 11 bases map to TRBD2. Trimming took 7 bases from V and 7 from J; bases not matched to a gene: 4. This CDR3 region has 12 residues. Germline V gives CDR1 SQVTM, CDR2 ANQGSEA. In DNA, the CDR3 is TGCAGCGGACGACTAGCGGGGAATACGCAGTATTTT. It yields the protein CSGRLAGNTQYF.

V and J are TRBV7-2 and TRBJ2-2, with D possibly being TRBD2 (5 bases). Trimming removed 5 bases from V and 4 bases from J, with 8 bases in between. The CDR3 sequence is 13 residues long. The germline V gene encodes CDR1 SGHTA and CDR2 FQGNSA. The CDR3, as DNA: TGTGCCAGCAGCAGAGGAGGCACCGGGGAGCTGTTTTTT. This encodes CASSRGGTGELFF.

The genes are TRBV13 and TRBJ2-2, with a possible D match to TRBD2 (6 bases). Germline-derived CDR1 and CDR2 are PRHDT and FYEKMQ (reference sequence). The CDR3 sequence is 13 residues long. The V end lost 2 bases, the J end lost 6 bases, and 7 bases lay between the germline ends. The CDR3 loop reads CASSLWGAGELFF. In nucleotides, the CDR3 is TGTGCCAGCAGCTTATGGGGGGCCGGGGAGCTGTTTTTT. Full variable domain (outside the CDR3, taken from reference TRBV13 and TRBJ2-2): AAGVIQSPRHLIKEKRETATLKCYPIPRHDTVYWYQQGPGQDPQFLISFYEKMQSDKGSIPDRFSAQQFSDYHSELNMSSLELGDSALYFCASSLWGAGELFFGEGSRLTVL.

The rearrangement uses TRBV6-5 and TRBJ2-2, with 10 bases fitting TRBD2. The CDR3 has 14 residues. The V gene's germline CDR1 is MNHEY and CDR2 SVGAGI. Losses at the gene ends were 8 bases for V and 6 bases for J; bases not matched to a gene: 6. This chain's CDR3 is CASGNSGGPGELFF. CDR3 nucleotides: TGTGCCAGCGGAAATAGCGGGGGGCCCGGGGAGCTGTTTTTT.

The rearrangement uses TRBV5-6 and TRBJ2-5, with 8 bases identical to TRBD1. Trimming removed 4 bases from V and 3 bases from J; junction bases left unmatched: 20. The V gene's germline CDR1 is SGHDT and CDR2 YYEEEE. The CDR3 sequence is 19 residues long. For the CDR3, the DNA is TGTGCCAGCAGCCGACGAGAGGACAGGGTGAGGTTTTACGAAGAGACCCAGTACTTC. This translates into CASSRREDRVRFYEETQYF. The whole variable domain, remainder taken from reference TRBV5-6 and TRBJ2-5, is DAGVTQSPTHLIKTRGQQVTLRCSPKSGHDTVSWYQQALGQGPQFIFQYYEEEERQRGNFPDRFSGHQFPNYSSELNVNALLLGDSALYLCASSRREDRVRFYEETQYFGPGTRLLVL.

This clone has a single count. The V and J genes are TRBV5-4 and TRBJ2-6, with 7 bases matching TRBD2. CDR1 SGHNT and CDR2 YYREEE come from the germline V gene (reference sequence). The CDR3 is made up of 19 amino acids. After removal of 0 bases from V and 1 base from J, the junction contained 10 bases not matched to a gene. For the CDR3, the DNA is TGTGCCAGCAGCTTGGTCCCCCTAGCGGCTACTTCTGGGGCCAACGTCCTGACTTTC. This codes for CASSLVPLAATSGANVLTF.